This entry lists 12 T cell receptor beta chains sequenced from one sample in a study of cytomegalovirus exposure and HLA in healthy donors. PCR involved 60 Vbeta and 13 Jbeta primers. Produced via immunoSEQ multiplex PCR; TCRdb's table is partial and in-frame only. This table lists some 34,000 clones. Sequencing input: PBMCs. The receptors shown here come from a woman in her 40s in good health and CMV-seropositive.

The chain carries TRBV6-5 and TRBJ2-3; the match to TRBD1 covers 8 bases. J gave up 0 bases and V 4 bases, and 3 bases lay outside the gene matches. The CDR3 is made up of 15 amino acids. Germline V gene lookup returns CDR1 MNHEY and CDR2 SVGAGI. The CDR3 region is CASSLDRASTDTQYF. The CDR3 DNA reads TGTGCCAGCAGTTTGGACAGGGCTAGCACAGATACGCAGTATTTT.

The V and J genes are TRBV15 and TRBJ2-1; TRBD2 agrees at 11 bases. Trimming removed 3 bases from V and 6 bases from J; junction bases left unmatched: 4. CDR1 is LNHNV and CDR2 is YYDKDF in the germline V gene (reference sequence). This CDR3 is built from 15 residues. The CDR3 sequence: CATSRRLAGFNEQFF. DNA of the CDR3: TGTGCCACCAGCAGGAGACTAGCGGGATTCAATGAGCAGTTCTTC.

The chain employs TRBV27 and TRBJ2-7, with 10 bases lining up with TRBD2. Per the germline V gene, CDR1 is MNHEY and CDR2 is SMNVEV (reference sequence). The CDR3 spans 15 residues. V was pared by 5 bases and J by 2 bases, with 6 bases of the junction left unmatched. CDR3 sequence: CASSLSSGSAYEQYF. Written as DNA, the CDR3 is TGTGCCAGCAGTCTTTCTAGCGGGAGCGCCTACGAGCAGTACTTC.

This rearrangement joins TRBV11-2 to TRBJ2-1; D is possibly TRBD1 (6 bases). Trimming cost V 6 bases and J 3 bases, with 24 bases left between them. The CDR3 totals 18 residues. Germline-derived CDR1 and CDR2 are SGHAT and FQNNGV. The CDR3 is CASRSRQERSLLYNEQFF. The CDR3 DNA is TGTGCCAGCAGATCAAGACAGGAACGGAGTTTACTCTACAATGAGCAGTTCTTC.

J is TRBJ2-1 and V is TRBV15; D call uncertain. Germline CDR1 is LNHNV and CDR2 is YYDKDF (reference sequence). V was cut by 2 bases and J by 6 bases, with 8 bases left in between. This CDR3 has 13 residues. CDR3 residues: CATSRLVGNEQFF. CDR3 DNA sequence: TGTGCCACCAGCAGACTAGTGGGCAATGAGCAGTTCTTC.

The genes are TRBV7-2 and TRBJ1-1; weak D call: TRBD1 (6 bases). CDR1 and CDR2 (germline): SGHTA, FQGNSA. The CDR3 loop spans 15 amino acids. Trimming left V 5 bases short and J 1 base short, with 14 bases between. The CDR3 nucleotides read TGTGCCAGCAGCCTTTATCGGACAGAGAACACTGAAGCTTTCTTT. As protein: CASSLYRTENTEAFF.

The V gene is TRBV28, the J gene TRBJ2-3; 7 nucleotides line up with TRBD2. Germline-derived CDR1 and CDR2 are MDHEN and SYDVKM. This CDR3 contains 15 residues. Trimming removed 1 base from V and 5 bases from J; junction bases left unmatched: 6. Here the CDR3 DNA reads TGTGCCAGCAGTTTATTCTCCCTAGCGGTAGATACGCAGTATTTT. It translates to CASSLFSLAVDTQYF.

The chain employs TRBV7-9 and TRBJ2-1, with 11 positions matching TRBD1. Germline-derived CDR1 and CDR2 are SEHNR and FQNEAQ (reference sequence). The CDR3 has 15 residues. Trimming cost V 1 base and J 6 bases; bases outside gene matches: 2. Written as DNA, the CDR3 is TGTGCCAGCAGCTTAGGGACAGGGGGCCCCAATGAGCAGTTCTTC. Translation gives CASSLGTGGPNEQFF.

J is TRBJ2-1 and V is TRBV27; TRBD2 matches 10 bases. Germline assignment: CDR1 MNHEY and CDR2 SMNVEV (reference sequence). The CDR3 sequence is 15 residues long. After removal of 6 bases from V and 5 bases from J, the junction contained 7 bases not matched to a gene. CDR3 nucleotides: TGTGCCAGCAGCCAAGCGGGAGGGACACACAATGAGCAGTTCTTC. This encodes CASSQAGGTHNEQFF.

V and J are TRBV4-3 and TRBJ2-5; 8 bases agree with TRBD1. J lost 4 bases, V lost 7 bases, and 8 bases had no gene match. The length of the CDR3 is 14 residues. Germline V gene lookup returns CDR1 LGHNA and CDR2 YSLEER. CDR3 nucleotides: TGCGCCAGCACCCCCTCAGGGGGCGGAGAGACCCAGTACTTC. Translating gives CASTPSGGGETQYF.

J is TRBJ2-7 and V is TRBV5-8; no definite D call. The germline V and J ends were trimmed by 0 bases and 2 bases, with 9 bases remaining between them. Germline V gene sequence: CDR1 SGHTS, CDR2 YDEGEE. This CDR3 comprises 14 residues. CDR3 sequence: CASSLVSLAYEQYF. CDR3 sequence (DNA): TGTGCCAGCAGCTTGGTGAGCCTCGCCTACGAGCAGTACTTC.

The CDR3 region has the DNA TGCGCCAGCAGCTTGTCATTGGTAAGCGGGACATACGAGCAGTACTTC. Amino acids: CASSLSLVSGTYEQYF. The chain couples TRBV5-1 to TRBJ2-7; a possible D gene is TRBD2 (7 bases). The CDR3 sequence is 16 residues long. Trimming removed 1 base from V and 4 bases from J, with 18 bases in between. CDR1 and CDR2 (germline): SGHRS, YFSETQ.